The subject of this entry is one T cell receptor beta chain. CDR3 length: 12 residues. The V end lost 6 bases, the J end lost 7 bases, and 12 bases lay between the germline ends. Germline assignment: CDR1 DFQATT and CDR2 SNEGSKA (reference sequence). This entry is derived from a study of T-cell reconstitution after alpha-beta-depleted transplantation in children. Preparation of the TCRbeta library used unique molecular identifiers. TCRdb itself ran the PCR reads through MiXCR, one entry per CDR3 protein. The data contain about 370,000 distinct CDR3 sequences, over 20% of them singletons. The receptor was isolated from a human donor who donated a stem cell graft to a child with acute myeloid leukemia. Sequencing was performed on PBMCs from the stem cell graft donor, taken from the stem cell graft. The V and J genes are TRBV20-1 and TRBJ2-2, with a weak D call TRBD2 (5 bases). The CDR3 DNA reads TGCAGTGCCGCCCCGGGAAACGGGGAGCTGTTTTTT. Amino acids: CSAAPGNGELFF.